This section outlines one T cell receptor beta chain sequence together with its context. Germline CDR1 is ENHRY and CDR2 is SYGVKD. Trimming removed 6 bases from V and 3 bases from J; junction bases left unmatched: 7. CDR3 length: 15 amino acids. This specimen belongs to a study of blood T cell repertoires in COVID-19. Looking at the study overall: COVID-19 samples, acute and convalescent, were from the United States, Italy and Spain. From T cells, B-cell-depleted T cells, or PBMCs came the material, which was cDNA or gDNA.

How the authors handled the data: Estimation of nucleated cell counts relied on the amplification of reference gene primers. The method was immunoSEQ multiplex PCR; TCRdb's version includes in-frame clones alone and lacks a portion of them. V, J and clone size are taken as reported in that table, and D and trimming were inferred from the DNA itself. The table shows around 120,000 clones, with roughly 89% occurring only once. Seattle participants joined during active infection and were tracked over time. The sequencing input was peripheral blood. V and J are TRBV10-3 and TRBJ2-7; 11 nucleotides align to TRBD1. This TCR derives from a woman between 55 and 75 years old with COVID-19, enrolled during active disease. The DNA of the CDR3 is TGTGCCATCAGAAAAACGGGACAGGGGGACTACGAGCAGTACTTC. Residues: CAIRKTGQGDYEQYF.